The entry that follows covers one TCR beta chain sequence. The sample comes from a study of blood T cell repertoires in COVID-19. Study information: The United States, Italy and Spain were the sources of the acute and convalescent COVID-19 samples. T cells, B-cell-depleted T cells, or PBMCs supplied cDNA or gDNA.

CDR1 and CDR2 (germline): MGHRA, YSYEKL. This CDR3 contains 16 residues. Trimming took 4 bases from V and 2 from J; bases not matched to a gene: 8. Methods used by the authors: Scientists estimated how many nucleated cells there were by amplifying reference gene primers. Data came from immunoSEQ multiplex PCR; TCRdb stores just in-frame clones and leaves some out. The D gene and trimming were derived from the DNA, and the V and J assignments and clone size from that table. The sample yields over 250,000 clones, roughly 87% seen once. Sequencing was performed on peripheral blood. The source of this sequence is a human donor in a cohort sampled during active COVID-19. The chain links TRBV4-1 to TRBJ2-3, with 8 nucleotides matching TRBD1. CDR3 sequence: CASSPTPGGDTDTQYF. CDR3 bases: TGCGCCAGCAGCCCCACGCCAGGGGGCGACACAGATACGCAGTATTTT.